This section outlines one T cell receptor (beta chain) sequence together with its context. Its antigen is currently unknown. These data originate in a study of shared clonotypes between healthy human individuals. Broader study findings: The study sampled only blood, and tissue repertoires likely differ. Inspection by rarefaction showed sorted-subset sequencing to be incomplete despite large depth.

Germline CDR1 SGHNT, CDR2 YYREEE (reference sequence). Trimming took 2 bases from V and 0 from J, leaving 8 bases between them. The CDR3 is made up of 14 amino acids. Researchers ran the assay at a deep level. Researchers divided each subset's genomic DNA evenly across several immunoSEQ plates. Assay: immunoSEQ multiplex PCR; the TCRdb copy retains only in-frame clones and omits some. Of roughly 1,500,000 clones listed, approximately 98% are singletons. This receptor was identified in a man aged 25-45 years in good health. Sequenced input: naive CD4+ T cells sorted from blood. Indicated subset: CD45RA+ positively selected. V and J are TRBV5-4 and TRBJ1-1; no definite D call. The CDR3 bases are TGTGCCAGCAGCTTATATCAGGTGAACACTGAAGCTTTCTTT. Amino acid sequence: CASSLYQVNTEAFF.